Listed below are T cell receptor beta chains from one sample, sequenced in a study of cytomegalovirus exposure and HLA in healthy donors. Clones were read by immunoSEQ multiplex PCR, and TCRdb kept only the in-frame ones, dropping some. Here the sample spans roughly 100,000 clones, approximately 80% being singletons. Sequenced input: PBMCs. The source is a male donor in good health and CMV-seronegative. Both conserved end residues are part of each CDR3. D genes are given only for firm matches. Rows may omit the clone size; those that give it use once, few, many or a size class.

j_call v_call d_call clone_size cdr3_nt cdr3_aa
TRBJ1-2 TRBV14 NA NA TGTGCCAGCAGCCATATGCTCCCGGAGGGAGCTAACTATGGCTACACCTTC CASSHMLPEGANYGYTF
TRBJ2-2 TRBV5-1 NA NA TGCGCCAGCAGCTTTGAAGGGGGTTCTGGCGGGGAGCTGTTTTTT CASSFEGGSGGELFF
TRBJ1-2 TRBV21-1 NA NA TGTGCCAGCAGCAAAGCTCTCGCTAACTATGGCTACACCTTC CASSKALANYGYTF
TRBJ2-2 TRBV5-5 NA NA TGTGCCAGCAGCCTTAACACCGGGGAGCTGTTTTTT CASSLNTGELFF
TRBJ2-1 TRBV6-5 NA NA TGTGCCAGCAGTTACTCGAGCGTAGCGCTCTACAATGAGCAGTTCTTC CASSYSSVALYNEQFF
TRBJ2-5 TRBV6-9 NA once TGTGCCAGCAATAACCGGGAGACCCAGTACTTC CASNNRETQYF
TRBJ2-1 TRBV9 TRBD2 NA TGTGCCAGCAGCTTCATGCCGGGACTAGCGGACAATGAGCAGTTCTTC CASSFMPGLADNEQFF
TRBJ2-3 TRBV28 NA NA TGTGCCAGCAGTTTAACCCCACCTCTAGCATCTGGGACAGATACGCAGTATTTT CASSLTPPLASGTDTQYF
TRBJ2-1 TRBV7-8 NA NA TGTGCCAGCAGCTTAGTGGACTCACTCAATGAGCAGTTCTTC CASSLVDSLNEQFF
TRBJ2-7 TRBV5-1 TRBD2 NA TGCGCCAGCAGCTTGACTAGCGGGAGGGCCTCCTACGAGCAGTACTTC CASSLTSGRASYEQYF
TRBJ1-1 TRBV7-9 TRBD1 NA TGTGCCAGCAGCTCCGGAGACAGGGACGAAGTTGAAGCTTTCTTT CASSSGDRDEVEAFF
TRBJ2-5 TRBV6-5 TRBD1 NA TGTGCCAGCAGTGGGACAGGGAGAGAGACCCAGTACTTC CASSGTGRETQYF
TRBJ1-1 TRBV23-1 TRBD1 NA TGCGCCAGCAGTTTCCTGGACAGGGGATGGAGTGAAGCTTTCTTT CASSFLDRGWSEAFF
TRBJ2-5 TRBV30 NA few TGTGCCTGGAAGCTGCGGCGGGGTCACGTGGGGGAGACCCAGTACTTC CAWKLRRGHVGETQYF
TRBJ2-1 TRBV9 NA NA TGTGCCAGCAGCGTAGACAGGGAGCTTCTCAATGAGCAGTTCTTC CASSVDRELLNEQFF
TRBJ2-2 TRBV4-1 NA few TGCGCCAGCAGCCAAGATGGGGGCAGGGGGGCCGGGGAGCTGTTTTTT CASSQDGGRGAGELFF
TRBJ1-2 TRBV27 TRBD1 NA TGTGCCAGCTGGGACAGGAACTACAACTATGGCTACACCTTC CASWDRNYNYGYTF
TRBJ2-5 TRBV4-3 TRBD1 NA TGCGCCAGTAGCCAAGTTCCGACAGGGGGCGTAGAGACCCAGTACTTC CASSQVPTGGVETQYF
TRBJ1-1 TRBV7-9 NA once TGTGCCAGCAGCTTGGGTGGGGGGGTGGGATTGAACACTGAAGCTTTCTTT CASSLGGGVGLNTEAFF
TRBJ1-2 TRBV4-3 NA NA TGCGCCAGCAGCCCCGGGGGAGACGATGGCTATGGCTACACCTTC CASSPGGDDGYGYTF
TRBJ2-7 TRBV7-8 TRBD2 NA TGTGCCAGCAGTGCGGGACTAGCGGGAGAAGAAAGCTCCTACGAGCAGTACTTC CASSAGLAGEESSYEQYF
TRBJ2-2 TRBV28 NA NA TGTGCCAGCGGAGGGACCTGGAACACCGGGGAGCTGTTTTTT CASGGTWNTGELFF
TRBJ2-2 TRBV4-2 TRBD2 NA TGTGCCAGCAGTCCTGCCGGGACTAGCGTGGCCGGGGAGCTGTTTTTT CASSPAGTSVAGELFF
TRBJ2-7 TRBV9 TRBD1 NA TGTGCCAGCAGCGCCTGGGACAGCGTGAGCGAGCAGTACTTC CASSAWDSVSEQYF
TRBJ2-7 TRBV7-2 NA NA TGTGCCAGCAGCTTAGAAAGGGGAAACGAGCAGTACTTC CASSLERGNEQYF
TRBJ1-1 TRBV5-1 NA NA TGCGCCAGCAGCCCGGACGTGGCCGGGGGTGAAGCTTTCTTT CASSPDVAGGEAFF
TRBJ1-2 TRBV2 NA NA TGTGCCAGCAGGGGCGATAACTATGGCTACACCTTC CASRGDNYGYTF
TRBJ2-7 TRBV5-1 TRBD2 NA TGCGCCAGCAGCTTGGAGGGACTAGCGGGAGGTTTCTCCTACGAGCAGTACTTC CASSLEGLAGGFSYEQYF
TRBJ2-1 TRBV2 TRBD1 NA TGTGCCAGCAGGAGGACAGGGGACTATGAGCAGTTCTTC CASRRTGDYEQFF
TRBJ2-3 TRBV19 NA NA TGTGCCAGTAGTGGGCTTTCGGGGAGCACAGATACGCAGTATTTT CASSGLSGSTDTQYF
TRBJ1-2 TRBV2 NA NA TGTGCCAGCAGTGAAGACTTTGATTATGGCTACACCTTC CASSEDFDYGYTF
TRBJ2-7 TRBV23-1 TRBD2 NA TGCGCCAGCAGTCCCGGGACTAGCGGGAGTTACGAGCAGTACTTC CASSPGTSGSYEQYF
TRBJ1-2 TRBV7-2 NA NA TGTGCCAGCAGCCAGACTGCTAACTATGGCTACACCTTC CASSQTANYGYTF
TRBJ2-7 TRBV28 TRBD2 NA TGTGCCAGCGGTACTAGCGCCTACGAGCAGTACTTC CASGTSAYEQYF
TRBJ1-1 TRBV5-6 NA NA TGTGCCAGCAGCTCGGTTGGGAGCACTGAAGCTTTCTTT CASSSVGSTEAFF
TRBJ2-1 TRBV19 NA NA TGTGCCAGTAGTCCACGGGGATACAATGAGCAGTTCTTC CASSPRGYNEQFF
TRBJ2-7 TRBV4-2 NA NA TGTGCCAGCAGCCTGGACAAAAACGCCTACGAGCAGTACTTC CASSLDKNAYEQYF
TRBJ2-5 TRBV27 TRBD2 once TGTGCCAGCAGGGGGACTAGGTTTCAGACCCAGTACTTC CASRGTRFQTQYF
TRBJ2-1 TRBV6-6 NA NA TGTGCCAGCAGGCACTCTTCCCCCTCCTACAATGAGCAGTTCTTC CASRHSSPSYNEQFF
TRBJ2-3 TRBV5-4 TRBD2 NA TGTGCCAGCAGCTTGGGGCTAGCGGGAGGAGCGGATACGCAGTATTTT CASSLGLAGGADTQYF
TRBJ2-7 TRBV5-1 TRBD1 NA TGCGCCAGCAGCACGGGACAGGTAATGAACGAGCAGTACTTC CASSTGQVMNEQYF
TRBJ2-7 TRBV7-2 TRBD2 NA TGTGCCAGCAGCTTAGCGTCTAGCCCTAGCGGGACCTACGAGCAGTACTTC CASSLASSPSGTYEQYF
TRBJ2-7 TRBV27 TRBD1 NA TGTGCCAGCAGTTGGACAGGGAGCTCCTACGAGCAGTACTTC CASSWTGSSYEQYF
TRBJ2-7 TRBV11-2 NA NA TGTGCCAGCAGCACCCGGACTGACTACGAGCAGTACTTC CASSTRTDYEQYF
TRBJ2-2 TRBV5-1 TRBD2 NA TGCGCCAGCAGCTTGGTAGCGGGAGGGGCCGGGGAGCTGTTTTTT CASSLVAGGAGELFF
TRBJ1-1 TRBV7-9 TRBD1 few TGTGCCAGCAGCTGGGACAGGCCCCCTGAAGCTTTCTTT CASSWDRPPEAFF
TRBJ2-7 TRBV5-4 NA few TGTGCCAGCAGCTTGGCCGTTAGGAGGGAGAATCTGGGCGAGCAGTACTTC CASSLAVRRENLGEQYF
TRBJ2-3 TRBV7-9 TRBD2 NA TGTGCCAGCAGCCCCGGGACTAGCGGGGTCACAGATACGCAGTATTTT CASSPGTSGVTDTQYF
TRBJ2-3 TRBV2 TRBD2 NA TGTGCCAGCAAAGAGGGTCTAGCGGGAGTCCCAGATACGCAGTATTTT CASKEGLAGVPDTQYF
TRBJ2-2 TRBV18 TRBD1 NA TGTGCCAGCTCACGACAGGGGGCGGGCATCTCCGCCGGGGAGCTGTTTTTT CASSRQGAGISAGELFF
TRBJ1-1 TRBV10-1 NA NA TGCGCCAGCAGTGAGTTCGAGGACAGAGCGAACACTGAAGCTTTCTTT CASSEFEDRANTEAFF